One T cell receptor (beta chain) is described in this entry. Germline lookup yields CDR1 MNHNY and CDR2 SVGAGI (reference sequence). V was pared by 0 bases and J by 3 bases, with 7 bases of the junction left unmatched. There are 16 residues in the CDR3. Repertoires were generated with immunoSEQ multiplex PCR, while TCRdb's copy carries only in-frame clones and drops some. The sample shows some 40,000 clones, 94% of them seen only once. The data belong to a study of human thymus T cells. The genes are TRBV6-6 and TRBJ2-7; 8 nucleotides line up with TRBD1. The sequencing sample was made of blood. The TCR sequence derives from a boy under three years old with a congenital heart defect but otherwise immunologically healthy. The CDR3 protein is CASSYSKYRGIYEQYF. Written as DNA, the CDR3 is TGTGCCAGCAGTTACTCGAAATACAGGGGGATCTACGAGCAGTACTTC.